This TCR beta chain was sequenced for a study of T-cell reconstitution after alpha-beta-depleted transplantation in children. Study-level results: A year had passed since transplant, and T-cell counts and diversity by then came mostly from newly produced T cells. Reported findings indicate that, about two months after transplant, alpha-beta T cells came from several hundred expanded clones, which were derived from non-depleted graft cells.

CDR3 size: 14 residues. Germline V lookup: CDR1 SGHAT, CDR2 FQNNGV. The V end lost 5 bases, the J end lost 1 base, and 11 bases lay between the germline ends. Unique molecular identifiers were used to barcode this TCRbeta library. TCRdb fed the PCR reads into MiXCR, producing one record per CDR3 protein. The repertoire includes roughly 350,000 distinct CDR3 sequences, around 15% of them detected once, and approximately 38% sits in the top ten. This clonotype was counted only a few times. Its antigen is as yet unknown. The sequence was obtained from a male patient aged 2 to 9 who had a stem cell transplant for acute lymphoblastic leukemia, so the T cells may come from the graft donor. The J gene is TRBJ2-5, the V gene TRBV11-2; no firm D call. The source material was PBMCs, mostly from graft donor cells, sampled 360 days after TCRalphabeta/CD19-depleted stem cell transplant. This CDR3 reads CASSTAFLQETQYF. The CDR3 nucleotides are TGTGCCAGCAGCACGGCCTTCCTCCAAGAGACCCAGTACTTC.